A single sample gave rise to the 26 T cell receptor beta chains below, sequenced in a study of OX40 agonist ivuxolimab in advanced cancers. Using immunoSEQ multiplex PCR, the repertoire was profiled, and TCRdb retains in-frame clones only, with some absent. The sample includes 68,000 or so clones, roughly 84% of them seen just once. The source material was CD4+ or CD8+ T cells sorted from blood, sampled in a trial of the OX40 agonist ivuxolimab. Source of these receptors: an adult with an advanced solid tumor such as melanoma, head and neck, liver or kidney cancer.

The table lists this clone with a count of one. The chain employs TRBV5-8 and TRBJ1-2; 7 nucleotides align to TRBD1. Germline CDR1 and CDR2: SGHTS and YDEGEE. The CDR3 consists of 16 residues. The V and J ends lost 0 bases and 3 bases, in that order; junction bases with no gene match: 8. CDR3 amino acids: CASSLGQGRPYYGYTF. In DNA, the CDR3 is TGTGCCAGCAGCTTGGGACAGGGAAGGCCCTACTATGGCTACACCTTC. The full variable domain, completed using reference TRBV5-8 and TRBJ1-2, is EAGVTQSPTHLIKTRGQQATLRCSPISGHTSVYWYQQALGLGLQFLLWYDEGEERNRGNFPPRFSGRQFPNYSSELNVNALELEDSALYLCASSLGQGRPYYGYTFGSGTRLTVV.

The sample holds one count of this clone. CDR3 sequence (DNA): TGTGCCAGCAGAGCGGACAGGGAAAATCAGCCCCAGCATTTT. Its protein is CASRADRENQPQHF. The gene calls are TRBV6-1 and TRBJ1-5; TRBD1 matches 8 bases. This CDR3 is built from 14 residues. V was clipped by 6 bases and J by 4 bases; unmatched bases: 5. Germline lookup yields CDR1 MNHNS and CDR2 SASEGT.

For the CDR3, the DNA is TGTGCCAGTAGGCCGGGACATGGTGAAAAACTGTTTTTT. Translation: CASRPGHGEKLFF. This chain joins TRBV19 and TRBJ1-4; perhaps TRBD1 as D (6 bases). CDR1 and CDR2 (germline): LNHDA, SQIVND (reference sequence). Trimming cost V 6 bases and J 7 bases, with 12 bases left between them. The CDR3 has 13 amino acids.

For the CDR3, the DNA is TGCGCCAGCAGCCCGGTATCGGACTATGGCTACACCTTC. Its protein product is CASSPVSDYGYTF. The rearrangement links TRBV5-1 to TRBJ1-2, with no clear D. V lost 4 bases to trimming and J lost 3 bases, with 10 bases between them. CDR3 length: 13 residues. Germline V CDR1 and CDR2: SGHRS, YFSETQ. Supplemented by reference TRBV5-1 and TRBJ1-2, the full variable domain reads KAGVTQTPRYLIKTRGQQVTLSCSPISGHRSVSWYQQTPGQGLQFLFEYFSETQRNKGNFPGRFSGRQFSNSRSEMNVSTLELGDSALYLCASSPVSDYGYTFGSGTRLTVV.

The chain is built from TRBV19 and TRBJ1-5; TRBD1 matches at 9 bases. The CDR3 length is 15 residues. The germline V gene has CDR1 LNHDA and CDR2 SQIVND (reference sequence). V gave up 4 bases and J gave up 7 bases; unmatched junction bases: 8. CDR3 loop: CASSTGTGRLQPQHF. CDR3 in DNA: TGTGCCAGTAGTACCGGGACAGGGCGGTTACAGCCCCAGCATTTT. Full variable domain (missing parts from reference TRBV19 and TRBJ1-5): DGGITQSPKYLFRKEGQNVTLSCEQNLNHDAMYWYRQDPGQGLRLIYYSQIVNDFQKGDIAEGYSVSREKKESFPLTVTSAQKNPTAFYLCASSTGTGRLQPQHFGDGTRLSIL.

This rearrangement joins TRBV7-7 to TRBJ2-6; the D gene could be TRBD1 or TRBD2 (5 bases each). V lost 5 bases and J lost 4, with 9 bases in between. The CDR3 runs to 14 residues. Per germline, CDR1 SSHAT and CDR2 FNYEAQ (reference sequence). The CDR3 region is CASSIRDGANVLTF. DNA of the CDR3: TGTGCCAGCAGCATTCGGGACGGGGCCAACGTCCTGACTTTC. Full variable domain (outside the CDR3, taken from reference TRBV7-7 and TRBJ2-6): GAGVSQSPRYKVTKRGQDVTLRCDPISSHATLYWYQQALGQGPEFLTYFNYEAQPDKSGLPSDRFSAERPEGSISTLTIQRTEQRDSAMYRCASSIRDGANVLTFGAGSRLTVL.

The chain uses TRBV28 and TRBJ1-2; no reliable D call. The CDR3 runs 12 residues. V was pared by 2 bases and J by 3 bases, with 4 bases between. Germline V gives CDR1 MDHEN, CDR2 SYDVKM. CDR3 in amino acids: CASSLSDYGYTF. The DNA of the CDR3 is TGTGCCAGCAGTTTAAGTGACTATGGCTACACCTTC.

J is TRBJ1-6 and V is TRBV5-1; a weak D match, TRBD1 (5 bases). The CDR3 loop spans 16 amino acids. The germline V gene has CDR1 SGHRS and CDR2 YFSETQ. V dropped 4 bases and J dropped 7 bases, with 18 bases sitting between them. In DNA, the CDR3 is TGCGCCAGCAGCCTGGATGCGGGACTGATGAATTCACCCCTCCACTTT. The encoded protein is CASSLDAGLMNSPLHF.

The chain carries TRBV5-5 and TRBJ1-1; 9 bases agree with TRBD1. The CDR3 length is 17 residues. The V gene end was trimmed by 6 bases and the J gene end by 4 bases; junction bases not matched to a gene: 16. The V gene's germline CDR1 is SGHKS and CDR2 YYEKEE (reference sequence). Here the CDR3 DNA reads TGTGCCAGCACCAGAAGTTCCGGGACAGGGCTTGGCACTGAAGCTTTCTTT. This gives the protein CASTRSSGTGLGTEAFF. The full variable domain, in which reference TRBV5-5 and TRBJ1-1 provide the parts outside the CDR3, is DAGVTQSPTHLIKTRGQQVTLRCSPISGHKSVSWYQQVLGQGPQFIFQYYEKEERGRGNFPDRFSARQFPNYSSELNVNALLLGDSALYLCASTRSSGTGLGTEAFFGQGTRLTVV.

The chain uses TRBV27 and TRBJ2-1; D gene ambiguous. CDR1 and CDR2 (germline): MNHEY, SMNVEV (reference sequence). There are 17 residues in the CDR3. V was shortened by 5 bases and J by 0 bases, with 17 bases between the two germline ends. The DNA for the CDR3 is TGTGCCAGCAGTCCTGATGACCCGGTATACTCCTACAATGAGCAGTTCTTC. The encoded protein is CASSPDDPVYSYNEQFF.

CDR3: CASSLGLLNEQFF. The CDR3 nucleotides read TGTGCCAGCAGCTTGGGACTCCTCAATGAGCAGTTCTTC. The chain uses TRBV7-6 and TRBJ2-1, with D maybe TRBD2 (6 bases). Trimming stripped 3 bases from V and 6 bases from J, with 9 bases between. The V gene's germline CDR1 is SGHVS and CDR2 FNYEAQ. The CDR3 length is 13 residues.

The chain has TRBV27 and TRBJ1-5; D gene unclear. CDR1 MNHEY and CDR2 SMNVEV come from the germline V gene (reference sequence). The CDR3 length is 13 residues. V lost 5 bases to trimming and J lost 2 bases, with 7 bases between them. Here the CDR3 reads CASSKIGNQPQHF. CDR3 nucleotide sequence: TGTGCCAGCAGTAAAATCGGCAATCAGCCCCAGCATTTT.

The chain joins TRBV6-1 to TRBJ2-3; 13 bases agree with TRBD2. The CDR3 has 17 amino acids. Germline values: CDR1 MNHNS, CDR2 SASEGT. The V gene end was trimmed by 4 bases and the J gene end by 0 bases; junction bases not matched to a gene: 4. The CDR3 spells CASSGRLAGGSTDTQYF. DNA for the CDR3: TGTGCCAGCAGTGGGCGACTAGCGGGAGGAAGCACAGATACGCAGTATTTT.

The CDR3 coding sequence is TGTGCCATCGGTGTTGACAGGCAATCCCAGCCCCAGCATTTT. Translated: CAIGVDRQSQPQHF. V usage is TRBV10-3 and J usage is TRBJ1-5; perhaps TRBD1 as D (6 bases). Germline loops: CDR1 ENHRY, CDR2 SYGVKD. The CDR3 contains 14 residues. The V end was cut by 8 bases, the J end by 7 bases, with 18 bases between.

The rearrangement links TRBV7-6 to TRBJ2-1; perhaps TRBD2 as D (5 bases). Germline V CDR1 and CDR2: SGHVS, FNYEAQ. V was clipped by 1 base and J by 0 bases, with 10 bases between them. The CDR3 runs to 16 residues. The DNA for the CDR3 is TGTGCCAGCAGCTTAGATGGACTCGGCTCCTACAATGAGCAGTTCTTC. It yields the protein CASSLDGLGSYNEQFF.

This clone has just one count. The J gene is TRBJ2-1, the V gene TRBV2, with TRBD2 matching over 12 bases. The CDR3 extends over 15 amino acids. Germline values: CDR1 SNHLY, CDR2 FYNNEI. The V and J ends lost 4 bases and 9 bases, in that order; junction bases with no gene match: 7. The CDR3 sequence is CASSGPTSGGGEQFF. The CDR3, as DNA: TGTGCCAGCAGTGGGCCGACTAGCGGGGGTGGTGAGCAGTTCTTC.

The V gene is TRBV7-9, the J gene TRBJ2-1; 15 positions match TRBD2. Germline CDR1 and CDR2: SEHNR and FQNEAQ (reference sequence). J lost 5 bases, V lost 3 bases, and 5 bases had no gene match. The CDR3 length is 17 residues. CDR3: CASSLGLAGGVDNEQFF. For the CDR3, the DNA is TGTGCCAGCAGCTTGGGACTAGCGGGAGGAGTAGACAATGAGCAGTTCTTC.

This clone has only a few counts. The chain has TRBV28 and TRBJ1-5, with D hard to call. This CDR3 is built from 10 residues. Germline CDR1 reads MDHEN; CDR2 reads SYDVKM. The germline V and J ends were trimmed by 3 bases and 8 bases, with 2 bases remaining between them. DNA of the CDR3: TGTGCCAGCAGTTTGAAGCCCCAGCATTTT. Translating gives CASSLKPQHF.

The chain is built from TRBV19 and TRBJ1-5, with 12 bases identical to TRBD1. V was pared by 5 bases and J by 1 base, with 6 bases of the junction left unmatched. There are 17 residues in the CDR3. Germline-derived CDR1 and CDR2 are LNHDA and SQIVND (reference sequence). For the CDR3, the DNA is TGTGCCAGTAGTGGGGGACAGGGGGCAATGAGCAATCAGCCCCAGCATTTT. Protein sequence: CASSGGQGAMSNQPQHF.

V and J are TRBV6-1 and TRBJ2-2; D is ambiguous. V lost 6 bases and J lost 7, with 9 bases in between. Germline V gene sequence: CDR1 MNHNS, CDR2 SASEGT. The CDR3 sequence is 12 residues long. The CDR3 here is CASSRGVGELFF. CDR3 DNA sequence: TGTGCCAGCAGCCGTGGTGTCGGGGAGCTGTTTTTT.

The gene calls are TRBV6-6 and TRBJ1-6, with 9 positions matching TRBD1. After removal of 5 bases from V and 9 bases from J, the junction contained 11 bases not matched to a gene. Germline CDR1 is MNHNY and CDR2 is SVGAGI (reference sequence). This CDR3 has 16 residues. The CDR3, as DNA: TGTGCCAGCAGTATTCCGGGACAGGGTAGAGGTTCACCCCTCCACTTT. This sequence encodes CASSIPGQGRGSPLHF.

The chain joins TRBV28 to TRBJ2-7; a possible D gene is TRBD2 (6 bases). The V and J ends lost 6 bases and 2 bases respectively, with 20 bases between them. The CDR3 consists of 16 residues. CDR1 MDHEN and CDR2 SYDVKM come from the germline V gene. The CDR3 sequence: CASSPFGGPNTYEQYF. DNA of the CDR3: TGTGCCAGCAGCCCATTCGGGGGACCGAATACCTACGAGCAGTACTTC.

This rearrangement joins TRBV5-1 to TRBJ1-6; no firm D call. CDR3 size: 15 residues. Trimming cost V 0 bases and J 7 bases, with 11 bases left between them. Per germline, CDR1 SGHRS and CDR2 YFSETQ. The CDR3 loop is CASSLDDRLNSPLHF. The CDR3 bases are TGCGCCAGCAGCTTGGACGACCGACTAAATTCACCCCTCCACTTT.

The V call is TRBV4-1, the J call TRBJ2-3, with TRBD2 matching 15 bases. CDR3 length: 17 residues. CDR1 and CDR2 (germline): MGHRA, YSYEKL. The J segment lost 7 bases and the V segment lost 0 bases, leaving 5 bases of the junction unmatched. CDR3 in amino acids: CASSQEGTSGGLNTQYF. In DNA, the CDR3 is TGCGCCAGCAGCCAAGAAGGGACTAGCGGGGGGTTAAATACGCAGTATTTT.

The chain combines TRBV18 with TRBJ1-1; 7 positions agree with TRBD1. The germline CDR1 and CDR2 sequences are KGHSH and LQKENI. The CDR3 has 14 amino acids. V lost 3 bases, J lost 6 bases, and 7 bases stayed unmatched. The CDR3 is CASSPGTVSPEAFF. Here the CDR3 DNA reads TGTGCCAGCTCACCTGGGACAGTAAGCCCTGAAGCTTTCTTT.

This clone was seen once. The V and J genes are TRBV6-1 and TRBJ1-1; TRBD1 aligns across 9 bases. Germline CDR1 MNHNS, CDR2 SASEGT. V lost 2 bases to trimming and J lost 3 bases; unmatched junction nucleotides: 19. The CDR3 length is 20 residues. This CDR3 is CASSERPRAPGQGFHTEAFF. The CDR3 DNA is TGTGCCAGCAGTGAACGGCCCCGGGCACCGGGACAGGGTTTTCACACTGAAGCTTTCTTT.